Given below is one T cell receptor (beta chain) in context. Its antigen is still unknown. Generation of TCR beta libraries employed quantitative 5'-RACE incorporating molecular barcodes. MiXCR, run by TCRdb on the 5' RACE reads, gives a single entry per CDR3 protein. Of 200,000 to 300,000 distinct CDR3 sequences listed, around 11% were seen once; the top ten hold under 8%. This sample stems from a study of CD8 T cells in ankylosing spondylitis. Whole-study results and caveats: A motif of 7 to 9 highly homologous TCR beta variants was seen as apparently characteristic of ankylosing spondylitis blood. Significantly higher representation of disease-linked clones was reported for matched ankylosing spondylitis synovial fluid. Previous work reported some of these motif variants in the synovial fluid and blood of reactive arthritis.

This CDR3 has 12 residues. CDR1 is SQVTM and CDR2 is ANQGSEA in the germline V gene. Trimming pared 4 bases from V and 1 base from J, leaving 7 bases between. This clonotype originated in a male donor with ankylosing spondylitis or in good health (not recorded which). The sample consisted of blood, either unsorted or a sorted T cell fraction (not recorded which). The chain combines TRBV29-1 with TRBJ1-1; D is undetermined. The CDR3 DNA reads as TGCAGCGTTGCTAATAGGAACACTGAAGCTTTCTTT. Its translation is CSVANRNTEAFF.